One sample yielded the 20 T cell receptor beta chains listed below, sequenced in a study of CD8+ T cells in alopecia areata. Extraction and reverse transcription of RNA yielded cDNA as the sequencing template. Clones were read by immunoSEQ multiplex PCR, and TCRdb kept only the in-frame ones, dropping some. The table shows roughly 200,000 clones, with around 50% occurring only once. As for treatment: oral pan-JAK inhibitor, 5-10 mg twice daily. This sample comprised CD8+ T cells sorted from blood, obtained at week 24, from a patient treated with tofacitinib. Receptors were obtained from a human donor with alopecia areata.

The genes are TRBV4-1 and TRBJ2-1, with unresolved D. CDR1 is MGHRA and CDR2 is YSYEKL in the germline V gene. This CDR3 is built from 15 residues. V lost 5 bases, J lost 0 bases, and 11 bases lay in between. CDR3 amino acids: CASSGRPRSYNEQFF. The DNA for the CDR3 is TGCGCCAGCAGCGGTAGGCCTCGCTCCTACAATGAGCAGTTCTTC.

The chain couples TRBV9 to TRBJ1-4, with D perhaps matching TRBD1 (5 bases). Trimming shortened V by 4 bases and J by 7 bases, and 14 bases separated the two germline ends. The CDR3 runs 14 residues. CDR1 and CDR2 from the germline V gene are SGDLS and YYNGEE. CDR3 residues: CASSSPVGGEKLFF. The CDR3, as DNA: TGTGCCAGCAGCTCCCCAGTTGGGGGTGAAAAACTGTTTTTT. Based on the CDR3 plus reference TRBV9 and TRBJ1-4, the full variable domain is DSGVTQTPKHLITATGQRVTLRCSPRSGDLSVYWYQQSLDQGLQFLIQYYNGEERAKGNILERFSAQQFPDLHSELNLSSLELGDSALYFCASSSPVGGEKLFFGSGTQLSVL.

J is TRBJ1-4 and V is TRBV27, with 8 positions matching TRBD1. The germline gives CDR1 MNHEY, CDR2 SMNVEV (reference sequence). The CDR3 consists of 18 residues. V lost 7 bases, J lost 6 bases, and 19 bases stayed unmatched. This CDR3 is CASNHSGTGKGRYEKLFF. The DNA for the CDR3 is TGTGCCAGCAACCACTCCGGGACAGGAAAGGGACGGTATGAAAAACTGTTTTTT.

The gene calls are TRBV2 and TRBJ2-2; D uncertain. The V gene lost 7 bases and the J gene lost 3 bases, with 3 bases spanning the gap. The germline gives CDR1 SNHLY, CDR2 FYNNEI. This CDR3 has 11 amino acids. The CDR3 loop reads CASIYTGELFF. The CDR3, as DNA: TGTGCCAGCATCTACACCGGGGAGCTGTTTTTT.

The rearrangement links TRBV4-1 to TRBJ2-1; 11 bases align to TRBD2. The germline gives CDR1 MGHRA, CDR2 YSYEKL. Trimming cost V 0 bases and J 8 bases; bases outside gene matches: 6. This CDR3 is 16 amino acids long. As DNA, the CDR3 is TGCGCCAGCAGCCAAGATCGAACTAGCGGGGGCTATGAGCAGTTCTTC. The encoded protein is CASSQDRTSGGYEQFF.

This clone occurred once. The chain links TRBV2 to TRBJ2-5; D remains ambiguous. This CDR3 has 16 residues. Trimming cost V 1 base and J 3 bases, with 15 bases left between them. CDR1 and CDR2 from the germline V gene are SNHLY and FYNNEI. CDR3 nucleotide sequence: TGTGCCAGCAGTGAAGTACCACCAATTAAAGAAGAGACCCAGTACTTC. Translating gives CASSEVPPIKEETQYF.

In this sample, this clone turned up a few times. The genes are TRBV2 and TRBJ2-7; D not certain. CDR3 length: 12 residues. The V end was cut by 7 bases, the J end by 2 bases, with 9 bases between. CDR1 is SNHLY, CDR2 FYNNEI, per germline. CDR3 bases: TGTGCCAGCATGAGGATTACCTACGAGCAGTACTTC. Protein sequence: CASMRITYEQYF. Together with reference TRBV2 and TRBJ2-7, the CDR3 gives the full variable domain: EPEVTQTPSHQVTQMGQEVILRCVPISNHLYFYWYRQILGQKVEFLVSFYNNEISEKSEIFDDQFSVERPDGSNFTLKIRSTKLEDSAMYFCASMRITYEQYFGPGTRLTVT.

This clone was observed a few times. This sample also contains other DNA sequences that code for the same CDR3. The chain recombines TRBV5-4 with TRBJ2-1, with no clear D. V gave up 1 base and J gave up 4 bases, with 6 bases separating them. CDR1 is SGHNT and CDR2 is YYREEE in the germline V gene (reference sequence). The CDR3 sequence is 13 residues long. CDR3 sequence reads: CASSLRAYNEQFF. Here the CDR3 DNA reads TGTGCCAGCAGCTTGCGCGCTTACAATGAGCAGTTCTTC.

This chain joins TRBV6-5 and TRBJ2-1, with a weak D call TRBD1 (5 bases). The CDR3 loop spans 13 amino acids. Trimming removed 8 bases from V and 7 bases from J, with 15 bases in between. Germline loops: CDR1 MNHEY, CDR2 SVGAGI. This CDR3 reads CASGVSGWNEQFF. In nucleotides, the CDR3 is TGTGCCAGCGGTGTATCAGGGTGGAATGAGCAGTTCTTC.

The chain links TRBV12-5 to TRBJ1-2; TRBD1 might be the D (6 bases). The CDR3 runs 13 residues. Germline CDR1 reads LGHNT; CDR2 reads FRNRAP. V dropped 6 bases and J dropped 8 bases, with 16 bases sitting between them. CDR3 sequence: CASGRTVALGYTF. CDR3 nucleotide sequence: TGTGCTAGTGGGCGGACAGTAGCATTAGGCTACACCTTC.

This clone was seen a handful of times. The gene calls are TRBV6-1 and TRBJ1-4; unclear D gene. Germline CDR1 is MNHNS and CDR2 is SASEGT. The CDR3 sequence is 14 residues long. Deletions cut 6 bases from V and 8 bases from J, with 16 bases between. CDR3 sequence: CASRDGQVSEKLFF. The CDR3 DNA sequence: TGTGCCAGCAGGGATGGGCAGGTCAGCGAAAAACTGTTTTTT.

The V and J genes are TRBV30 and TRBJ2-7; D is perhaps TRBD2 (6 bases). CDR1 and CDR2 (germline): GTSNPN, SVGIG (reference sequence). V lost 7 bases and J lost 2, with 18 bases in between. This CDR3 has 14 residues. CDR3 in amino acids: CAYARDSGAYEQYF. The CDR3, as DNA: TGTGCCTACGCTCGGGACTCCGGGGCCTACGAGCAGTACTTC.

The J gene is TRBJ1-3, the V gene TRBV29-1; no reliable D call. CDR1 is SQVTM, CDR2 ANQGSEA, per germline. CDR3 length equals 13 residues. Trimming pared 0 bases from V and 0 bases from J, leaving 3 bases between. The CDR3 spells CSVEDGSGNTIYF. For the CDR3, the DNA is TGCAGCGTTGAAGACGGCTCTGGAAACACCATATATTTT. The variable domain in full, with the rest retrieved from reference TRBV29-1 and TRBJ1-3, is SAVISQKPSRDICQRGTSLTIQCQVDSQVTMMFWYRQQPGQSLTLIATANQGSEATYESGFVIDKFPISRPNLTFSTLTVSNMSPEDSSIYLCSVEDGSGNTIYFGEGSWLTVV.

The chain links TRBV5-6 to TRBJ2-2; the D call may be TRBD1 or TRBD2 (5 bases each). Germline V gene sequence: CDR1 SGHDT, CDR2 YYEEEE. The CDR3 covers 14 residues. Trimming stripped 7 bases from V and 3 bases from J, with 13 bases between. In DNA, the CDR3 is TGTGCCAGCGGCGGGCAGGGCGACACCGGGGAGCTGTTTTTT. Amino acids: CASGGQGDTGELFF.

This CDR3 is CASSLGGLGKYNEQFF. The CDR3, as DNA: TGTGCCAGCAGCTTAGGGGGACTAGGAAAGTACAATGAGCAGTTCTTC. This chain connects TRBV11-2 to TRBJ2-1; 8 nucleotides line up with TRBD2. Germline CDR1 SGHAT, CDR2 FQNNGV. The CDR3 runs to 16 residues. Trimming took 1 base from V and 4 from J; bases not matched to a gene: 6.

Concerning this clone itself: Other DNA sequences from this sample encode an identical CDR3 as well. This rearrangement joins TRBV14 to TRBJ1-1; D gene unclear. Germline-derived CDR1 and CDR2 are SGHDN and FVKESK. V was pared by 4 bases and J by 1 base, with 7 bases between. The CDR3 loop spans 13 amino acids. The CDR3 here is CASSPTANTEAFF. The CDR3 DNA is TGTGCCAGCAGCCCGACGGCGAACACTGAAGCTTTCTTT.

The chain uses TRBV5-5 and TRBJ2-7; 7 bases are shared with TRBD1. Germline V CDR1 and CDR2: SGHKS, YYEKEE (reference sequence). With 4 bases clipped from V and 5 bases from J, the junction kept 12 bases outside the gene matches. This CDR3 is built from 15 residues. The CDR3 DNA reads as TGTGCCAGCAGCCCTTACAGGGGTTCTCCCAACGAGCAGTACTTC. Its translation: CASSPYRGSPNEQYF.

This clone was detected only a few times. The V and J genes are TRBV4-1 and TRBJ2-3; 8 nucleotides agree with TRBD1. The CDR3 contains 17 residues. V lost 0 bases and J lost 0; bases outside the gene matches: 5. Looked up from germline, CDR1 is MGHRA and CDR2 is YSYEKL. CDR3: CASSQDPGGTSTDTQYF. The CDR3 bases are TGCGCCAGCAGCCAAGATCCAGGGGGCACTAGCACAGATACGCAGTATTTT.

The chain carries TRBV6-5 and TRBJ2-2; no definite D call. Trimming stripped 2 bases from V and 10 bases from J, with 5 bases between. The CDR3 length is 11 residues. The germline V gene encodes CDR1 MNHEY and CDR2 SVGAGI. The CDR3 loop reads CASSYRQELFF. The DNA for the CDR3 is TGTGCCAGCAGTTACAGGCAGGAGCTGTTTTTT.

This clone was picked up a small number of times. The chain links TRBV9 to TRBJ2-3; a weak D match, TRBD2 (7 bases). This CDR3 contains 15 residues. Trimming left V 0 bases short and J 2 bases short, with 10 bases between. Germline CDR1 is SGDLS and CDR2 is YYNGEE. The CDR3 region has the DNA TGTGCCAGCAGCGTAGCGGGGGGCGCCACAGATACGCAGTATTTT. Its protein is CASSVAGGATDTQYF. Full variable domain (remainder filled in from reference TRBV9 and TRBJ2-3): DSGVTQTPKHLITATGQRVTLRCSPRSGDLSVYWYQQSLDQGLQFLIQYYNGEERAKGNILERFSAQQFPDLHSELNLSSLELGDSALYFCASSVAGGATDTQYFGPGTRLTVL.